The following is a T cell receptor beta chain sequence with its context. Its cognate antigen is unknown. The length of the CDR3 is 13 residues. Germline-derived CDR1 and CDR2 are DFQATT and SNEGSKA (reference sequence). The entry originates in a study of identical twins. General study points: It was cross-sectional statistical analysis, not following the same donors, that the conclusions relied on. Models predicted less out-of-frame TCR alpha sharing in monozygotic twins than was found.

One entry per CDR3 protein results from TCRdb running MiXCR on the 5' RACE reads. This table holds approximately 220,000 distinct CDR3 sequences, 7.5% found once. Healthy Caucasians, and only they, were the donors. This sample also belongs to another study, concerning yellow fever vaccine responses in identical twins.

The V gene is TRBV20-1, the J gene TRBJ1-2; D perhaps matches TRBD1 (6 bases). The specimen was CD8+ T cells sorted from blood. The receptor's source is a woman under 30 in good health. The CDR3 protein is CTTFAGGYYGYTF. In DNA form, the CDR3 reads TGCACCACATTTGCGGGGGGCTACTATGGCTACACCTTC.